Each of the 17 T cell receptor beta chains below was sequenced from the same sample in a study of blood T cell repertoires in COVID-19. Assay: immunoSEQ multiplex PCR; the TCRdb copy retains only in-frame clones and omits some. The sample lists some 150,000 clones; about 87% were seen once. The sequencing sample was made of peripheral blood. The receptors were gathered from a woman aged 40 to 50 with acute or convalescent COVID-19.

The chain couples TRBV30 to TRBJ1-2, with D possibly being TRBD1 (5 bases). CDR3 length equals 16 residues. The germline CDR1 and CDR2 sequences are GTSNPN and SVGIG (reference sequence). Trimming took off 7 bases at V and 1 base at J, with 22 bases between the two ends. CDR3 bases: TGTGCCTCGAATGACATCCCCCAGGGAGGTAACTATGGCTACACCTTC. Translation gives CASNDIPQGGNYGYTF.

Only a few counts were recorded for this clone. V and J are TRBV20-1 and TRBJ2-1; no definite D call. V was clipped by 3 bases and J by 7 bases, with 7 bases between them. The germline CDR1 and CDR2 sequences are DFQATT and SNEGSKA (reference sequence). The CDR3 loop spans 11 amino acids. The CDR3 DNA sequence: TGCAGTGCTAGTGACAATAATGAGCAGTTCTTC. The encoded protein is CSASDNNEQFF.

The chain links TRBV6-5 to TRBJ1-6; no clear D. Trimming left V 0 bases short and J 7 bases short, with 4 bases between. This CDR3 comprises 13 residues. Germline CDR1 is MNHEY and CDR2 is SVGAGI. For the CDR3, the DNA is TGTGCCAGCAGTTACTCGGCCAATTCACCCCTCCACTTT. Its translation is CASSYSANSPLHF.

The chain couples TRBV7-3 to TRBJ2-3; TRBD2 agrees at 7 bases. The CDR3 loop spans 13 amino acids. V lost 5 bases to trimming and J lost 2 bases; unmatched junction nucleotides: 1. Germline CDR1 reads SGHTA; CDR2 reads FQGTGA. CDR3 DNA sequence: TGTGCCAGCAGCCGGGACTACACAGATACGCAGTATTTT. Translated, it gives CASSRDYTDTQYF.

The CDR3 nucleotides read TGTGCCACCAGCAGTCTTAGCGGGAGATTTGGTTACAATGAGCAGTTCTTC. This translates into CATSSLSGRFGYNEQFF. The genes are TRBV15 and TRBJ2-1, with 9 bases that match TRBD2. Unmatched junction bases numbered 10, after V lost 3 bases and J lost 4 bases. Germline V lookup: CDR1 LNHNV, CDR2 YYDKDF (reference sequence). The CDR3 spans 17 residues. Full variable domain (outside the CDR3, taken from reference TRBV15 and TRBJ2-1): DAMVIQNPRYQVTQFGKPVTLSCSQTLNHNVMYWYQQKSSQAPKLLFHYYDKDFNNEADTPDNFQSRRPNTSFCFLDIRSPGLGDTAMYLCATSSLSGRFGYNEQFFGPGTRLTVL.

The rearrangement links TRBV7-2 to TRBJ2-1; 7 bases are a match to TRBD2. The J segment lost 6 bases and the V segment lost 1 base, leaving 6 bases of the junction unmatched. Germline lookup yields CDR1 SGHTA and CDR2 FQGNSA. CDR3 length equals 15 residues. CDR3 loop: CASSLVAGISNEQFF. Written as DNA, the CDR3 is TGTGCCAGCAGCTTAGTAGCGGGCATATCCAATGAGCAGTTCTTC.

CDR3 DNA sequence: TGCAGTGCTAGTCTGGGCTTTATAAGCAATCAGCCCCAGCATTTT. Its protein is CSASLGFISNQPQHF. This chain connects TRBV20-1 to TRBJ1-5; D not resolved. V was shortened by 3 bases and J by 1 base, with 13 bases between the two germline ends. CDR1 and CDR2 from the germline V gene are DFQATT and SNEGSKA (reference sequence). This CDR3 is built from 15 residues.

As concerns this clone: Distinct nucleotide sequences in the sample also encode this CDR3. V gene TRBV12-3 or TRBV12-4 combines with J gene TRBJ1-1; D uncertain. V lost 5 bases to trimming and J lost 1 base, with 8 bases between them. The length of the CDR3 is 13 residues. The CDR3 loop reads CASSPTRNTEAFF. The CDR3 DNA sequence: TGTGCCAGCAGTCCCACAAGGAACACTGAAGCTTTCTTT.

This clone was seen only a few times. The chain recombines TRBV19 with TRBJ1-2; D is unclear. Germline V lookup: CDR1 LNHDA, CDR2 SQIVND (reference sequence). The CDR3 totals 14 residues. Trimming removed 5 bases from V and 4 bases from J, with 14 bases in between. Here the CDR3 DNA reads TGTGCCAGTAGTCCCGTGGCAGGCTTCTATGGCTACACCTTC. Translating it yields CASSPVAGFYGYTF.

The V and J genes are TRBV28 and TRBJ1-1; D uncertain. Germline CDR1 reads MDHEN; CDR2 reads SYDVKM. Trimming removed 2 bases from V and 1 base from J, with 8 bases in between. This CDR3 has 14 residues. The CDR3 DNA sequence: TGTGCCAGCAGTTTAACAAACAGGAACACTGAAGCTTTCTTT. Its translation: CASSLTNRNTEAFF.

The chain employs TRBV6-5 and TRBJ1-2, with D tentatively TRBD1 (5 bases). CDR3 length: 12 residues. V lost 8 bases to trimming and J lost 8 bases, with 15 bases between them. CDR1 MNHEY and CDR2 SVGAGI come from the germline V gene. CDR3 sequence (DNA): TGTGCCAGCGCCCCCGGGACTAGAGGCTACACCTTC. It yields the protein CASAPGTRGYTF.

Points on this clone: The germline gene is not matched at one end of the junction; a read error may be the cause. The chain recombines TRBV27 with TRBJ1-2; the D gene is possibly TRBD1 (6 bases). Germline V CDR1 and CDR2: MNHEY, SMNVEV (reference sequence). The CDR3 sequence is 13 residues long. CDR3 sequence: CASSLSQLGARWF. The CDR3 DNA follows: TGTGCCAGCAGTTTATCTCAGTTGGGGGCCCGCTGGTTC.

V is TRBV30 and J is TRBJ1-2, with a possible D match to TRBD1 (6 bases). CDR3 length: 11 residues. Germline CDR1 GTSNPN, CDR2 SVGIG (reference sequence). Trimming left V 2 bases short and J 5 bases short, with 6 bases between. CDR3 DNA: TGTGCCTGGAGTAGGGGGTATGGCTACACCTTC. Amino acids: CAWSRGYGYTF. The entire variable domain, with the rest obtained from reference TRBV30 and TRBJ1-2, is as follows: SQTIHQWPATLVQPVGSPLSLECTVEGTSNPNLYWYRQAAGRGLQLLFYSVGIGQISSEVPQNLSASRPQDRQFILSSKKLLLSDSGFYLCAWSRGYGYTFGSGTRLTVV.

The chain recombines TRBV10-1 with TRBJ2-2, with 9 bases that match TRBD2. Germline CDR1 is WNHNN and CDR2 is SYGVQD (reference sequence). This CDR3 contains 19 residues. The trim removed 11 bases at V and 3 bases at J, leaving 22 bases unmatched. The chain's CDR3 is CAAGEEGLAQLWDTGELFF. The CDR3 bases are TGCGCCGCAGGGGAGGAGGGACTAGCTCAGCTTTGGGACACCGGGGAGCTGTTTTTT.

The chain joins TRBV5-8 to TRBJ1-1; D not resolved. V lost 3 bases and J 0 bases, leaving 6 bases between the germline ends. The CDR3 runs to 13 residues. The germline V gene encodes CDR1 SGHTS and CDR2 YDEGEE. The CDR3 spells CASSSMLNTEAFF. In DNA, the CDR3 is TGTGCCAGCAGCTCAATGTTGAACACTGAAGCTTTCTTT.

The chain uses TRBV5-6 and TRBJ1-3; the D is unclear. Trimming took off 3 bases at V and 3 bases at J, with 10 bases between the two ends. This CDR3 comprises 14 residues. Germline values: CDR1 SGHDT, CDR2 YYEEEE. CDR3 sequence (DNA): TGTGCCAGCAGCTCAATCGGTGTTGGAAACACCATATATTTT. It specifies CASSSIGVGNTIYF.

This clone turned up a few times. This chain links TRBV19 with TRBJ1-5; D is undetermined. This CDR3 has 14 amino acids. Germline CDR1 is LNHDA and CDR2 is SQIVND (reference sequence). V was pared by 3 bases and J by 3 bases, with 9 bases between. CDR3 sequence reads: CASSIFGVNQPQHF. CDR3 DNA sequence: TGTGCCAGTAGTATTTTCGGGGTCAATCAGCCCCAGCATTTT.